What follows describes a single T cell receptor (beta chain). The antigen is unknown. The junction departs from germline at one end; a sequencing error may be responsible. Every patient underwent thyroid surgery untreated. The data were taken from a study of metastatic and nonmetastatic thyroid tumors. Study in general: Thyroid patients, malignant and benign, had repertoires compared across blood and tumor or nodule tissue.

TCRdb re-called clones from the PCR reads using MiXCR. The sample holds 35,000 to 50,000 clones, 19% seen once. Overall study findings and caveats: Versus benign nodules, malignant thyroid tumors reportedly had significantly higher TCR beta diversity, in blood and tumor.

CDR1 is SGHRS and CDR2 is YFSETQ in the germline V gene. CDR3 length: 11 amino acids. Sequenced sample: blood. This rearrangement joins TRBV5-1 to TRBJ2-7; the D call may be TRBD1 or TRBD2 (6 bases each). The source is a female donor with papillary thyroid cancer or a benign thyroid nodule (not recorded which). Some clones in this sample may be carry-over from other donors' samples. DNA of the CDR3: TGTGCCAGCCGAAGGGGGGACAAGCAGTACTTC. Translated, it gives CASRRGDKQYF.